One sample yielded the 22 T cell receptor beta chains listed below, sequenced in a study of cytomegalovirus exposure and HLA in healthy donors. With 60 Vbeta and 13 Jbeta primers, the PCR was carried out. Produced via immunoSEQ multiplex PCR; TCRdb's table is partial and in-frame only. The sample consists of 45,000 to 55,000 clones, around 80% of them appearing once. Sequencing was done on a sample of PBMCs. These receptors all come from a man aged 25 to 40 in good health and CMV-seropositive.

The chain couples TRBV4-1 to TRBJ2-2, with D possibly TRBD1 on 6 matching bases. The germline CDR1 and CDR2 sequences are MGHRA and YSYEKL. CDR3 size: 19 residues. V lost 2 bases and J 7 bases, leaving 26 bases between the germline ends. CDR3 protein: CASSQPLDRRQGHIGELFF. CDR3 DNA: TGCGCCAGCAGCCAACCTCTAGACAGGCGGCAGGGGCACATCGGGGAGCTGTTTTTT.

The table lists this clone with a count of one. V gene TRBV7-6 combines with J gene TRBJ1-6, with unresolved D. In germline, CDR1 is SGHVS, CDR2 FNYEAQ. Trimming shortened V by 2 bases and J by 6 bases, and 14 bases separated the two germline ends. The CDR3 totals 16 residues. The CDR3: CASSLSAQAANSPLHF. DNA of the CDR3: TGTGCCAGCAGCTTATCCGCGCAGGCCGCTAATTCACCCCTCCACTTT.

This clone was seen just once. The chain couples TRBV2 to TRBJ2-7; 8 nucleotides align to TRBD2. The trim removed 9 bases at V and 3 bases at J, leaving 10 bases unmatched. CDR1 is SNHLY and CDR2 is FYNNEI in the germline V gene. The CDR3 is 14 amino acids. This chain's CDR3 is CASAAGVTFYEQYF. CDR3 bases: TGTGCCAGTGCAGCGGGGGTGACCTTCTACGAGCAGTACTTC. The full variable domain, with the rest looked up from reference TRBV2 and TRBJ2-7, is EPEVTQTPSHQVTQMGQEVILRCVPISNHLYFYWYRQILGQKVEFLVSFYNNEISEKSEIFDDQFSVERPDGSNFTLKIRSTKLEDSAMYFCASAAGVTFYEQYFGPGTRLTVT.

The CDR3 sequence: CASSPNRDRGNAEAFF. The CDR3 nucleotides read TGTGCCAGCTCACCAAACCGGGACAGGGGGAATGCTGAAGCTTTCTTT. The gene calls are TRBV18 and TRBJ1-1, with 11 bases that match TRBD1. Germline CDR1 and CDR2: KGHSH and LQKENI. The CDR3 runs 16 residues. The V segment lost 2 bases and the J segment 6 bases; nucleotides outside the gene matches: 8.

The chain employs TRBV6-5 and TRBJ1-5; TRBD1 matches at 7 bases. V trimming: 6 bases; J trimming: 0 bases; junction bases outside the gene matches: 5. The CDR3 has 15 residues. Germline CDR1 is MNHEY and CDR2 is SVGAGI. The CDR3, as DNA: TGTGCCAGCAGGAGGGGACAGAATAGCAATCAGCCCCAGCATTTT. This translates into CASRRGQNSNQPQHF.

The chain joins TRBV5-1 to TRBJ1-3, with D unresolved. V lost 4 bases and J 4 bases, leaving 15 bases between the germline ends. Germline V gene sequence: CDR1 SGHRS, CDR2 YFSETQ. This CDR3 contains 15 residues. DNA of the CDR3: TGCGCCAGCAGCGACGGAGGACTAAAAGGAAACACCATATATTTT. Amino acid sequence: CASSDGGLKGNTIYF. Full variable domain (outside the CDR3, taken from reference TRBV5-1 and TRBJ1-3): KAGVTQTPRYLIKTRGQQVTLSCSPISGHRSVSWYQQTPGQGLQFLFEYFSETQRNKGNFPGRFSGRQFSNSRSEMNVSTLELGDSALYLCASSDGGLKGNTIYFGEGSWLTVV.

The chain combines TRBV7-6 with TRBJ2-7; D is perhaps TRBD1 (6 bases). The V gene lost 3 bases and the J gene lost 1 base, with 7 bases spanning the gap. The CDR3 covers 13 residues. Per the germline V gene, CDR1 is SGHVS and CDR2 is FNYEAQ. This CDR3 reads CASSLDRSYEQYF. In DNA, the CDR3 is TGTGCCAGCAGCTTGGACAGATCCTACGAGCAGTACTTC. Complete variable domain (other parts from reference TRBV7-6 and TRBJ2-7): GAGVSQSPRYKVTKRGQDVALRCDPISGHVSLYWYRQALGQGPEFLTYFNYEAQQDKSGLPNDRFSAERPEGSISTLTIQRTEQRDSAMYRCASSLDRSYEQYFGPGTRLTVT.

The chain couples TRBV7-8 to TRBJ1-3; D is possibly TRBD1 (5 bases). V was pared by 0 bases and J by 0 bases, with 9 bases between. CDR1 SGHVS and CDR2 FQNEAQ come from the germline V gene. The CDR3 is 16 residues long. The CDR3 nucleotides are TGTGCCAGCAGCTTAGCGCGGGGGAACTCTGGAAACACCATATATTTT. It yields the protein CASSLARGNSGNTIYF.

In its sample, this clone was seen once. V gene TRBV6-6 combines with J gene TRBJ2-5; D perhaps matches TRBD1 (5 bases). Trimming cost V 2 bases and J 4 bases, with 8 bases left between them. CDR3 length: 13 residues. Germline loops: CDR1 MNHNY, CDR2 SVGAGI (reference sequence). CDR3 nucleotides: TGTGCCAGCAGTTACCGCGACAGAGAGACCCAGTACTTC. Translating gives CASSYRDRETQYF.

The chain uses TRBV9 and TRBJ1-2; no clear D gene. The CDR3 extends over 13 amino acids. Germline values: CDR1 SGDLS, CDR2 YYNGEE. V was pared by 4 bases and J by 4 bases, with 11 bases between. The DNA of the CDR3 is TGTGCCAGCAGCACAATTAGCGGCTATGGCTACACCTTC. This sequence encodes CASSTISGYGYTF.

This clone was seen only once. CDR3 loop: CASSLVSGGDLRSQPQHF. CDR3 nucleotide sequence: TGTGCCAGCAGCTTAGTTAGTGGCGGGGACCTGCGTAGTCAGCCCCAGCATTTT. The rearrangement uses TRBV7-9 and TRBJ1-5, with D possibly matching TRBD1 (5 bases). With 1 base removed from V and 6 bases from J, the gap between germline ends came to 22 bases. The germline CDR1 and CDR2 sequences are SEHNR and FQNEAQ (reference sequence). CDR3 length: 18 residues.

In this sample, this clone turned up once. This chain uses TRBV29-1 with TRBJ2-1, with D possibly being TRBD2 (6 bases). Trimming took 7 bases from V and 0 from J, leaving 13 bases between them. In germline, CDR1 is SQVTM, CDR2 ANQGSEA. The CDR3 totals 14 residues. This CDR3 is CSGGRPSSYNEQFF. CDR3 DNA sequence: TGCAGCGGGGGGAGGCCGAGCTCCTACAATGAGCAGTTCTTC.

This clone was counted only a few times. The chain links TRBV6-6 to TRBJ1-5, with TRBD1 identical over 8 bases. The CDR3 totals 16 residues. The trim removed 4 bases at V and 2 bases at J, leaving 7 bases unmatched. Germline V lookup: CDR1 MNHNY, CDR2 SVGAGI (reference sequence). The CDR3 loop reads CASSSQDRGGNQPQHF. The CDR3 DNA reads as TGTGCCAGCAGTTCCCAAGACAGGGGTGGCAATCAGCCCCAGCATTTT.

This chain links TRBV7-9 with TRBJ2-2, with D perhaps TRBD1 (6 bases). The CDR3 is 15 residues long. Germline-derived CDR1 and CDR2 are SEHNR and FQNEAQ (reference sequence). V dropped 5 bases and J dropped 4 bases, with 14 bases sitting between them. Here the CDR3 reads CASSLLGAVTGELFF. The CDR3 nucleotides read TGTGCCAGCAGCCTTTTGGGGGCAGTCACCGGGGAGCTGTTTTTT.

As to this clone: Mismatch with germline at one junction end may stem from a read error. The CDR3 DNA is TGTGCCACCAGAGGGACTGACGAGCGGTACTTC. This encodes CATRGTDERYF. This chain joins TRBV15 and TRBJ2-7; tentatively, D is TRBD2 (6 bases). This CDR3 is 11 amino acids long. Germline values: CDR1 LNHNV, CDR2 YYDKDF (reference sequence).

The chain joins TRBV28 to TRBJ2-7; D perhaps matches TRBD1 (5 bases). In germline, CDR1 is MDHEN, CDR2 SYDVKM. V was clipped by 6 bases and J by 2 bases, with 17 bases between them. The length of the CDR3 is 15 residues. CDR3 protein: CASSSSGIWPYEQYF. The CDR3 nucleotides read TGTGCCAGCAGCTCCTCAGGGATTTGGCCCTACGAGCAGTACTTC.

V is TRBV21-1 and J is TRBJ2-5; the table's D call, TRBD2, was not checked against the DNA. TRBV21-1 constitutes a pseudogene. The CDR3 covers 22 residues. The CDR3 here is CASSGRILPLRLAGGLWETQYF. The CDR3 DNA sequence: TGTGCCAGCAGCGGACGAATCCTCCCCTTACGCCTAGCGGGGGGGCTCTGGGAGACCCAGTACTTC.

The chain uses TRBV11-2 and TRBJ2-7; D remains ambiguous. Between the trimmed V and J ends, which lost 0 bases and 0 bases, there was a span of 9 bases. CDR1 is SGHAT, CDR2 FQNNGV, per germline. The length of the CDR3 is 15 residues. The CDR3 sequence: CASSLDPKSSYEQYF. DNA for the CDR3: TGTGCCAGCAGCTTAGATCCGAAGAGCTCCTACGAGCAGTACTTC.

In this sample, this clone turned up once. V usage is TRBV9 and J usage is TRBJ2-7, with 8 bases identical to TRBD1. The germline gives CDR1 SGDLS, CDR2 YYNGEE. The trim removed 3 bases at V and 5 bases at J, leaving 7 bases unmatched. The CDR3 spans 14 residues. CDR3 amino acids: CASSATTGVNEQYF. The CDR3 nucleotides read TGTGCCAGCAGCGCTACGACAGGGGTCAACGAGCAGTACTTC.

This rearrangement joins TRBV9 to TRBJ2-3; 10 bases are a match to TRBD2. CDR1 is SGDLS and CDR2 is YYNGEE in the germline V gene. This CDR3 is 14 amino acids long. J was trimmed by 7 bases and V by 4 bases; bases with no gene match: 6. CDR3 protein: CASSQAGGRNTQYF. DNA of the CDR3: TGTGCCAGCAGCCAAGCGGGGGGGCGAAATACGCAGTATTTT.

CDR3 nucleotide sequence: TGCGCCAGCAGCGCCAAAGGGGGAGGGGTTGACGAAGCTTTCTTT. As protein: CASSAKGGGVDEAFF. The rearrangement uses TRBV5-1 and TRBJ1-1; tentatively, D is TRBD1 (6 bases). This CDR3 has 15 amino acids. The germline V and J ends were trimmed by 4 bases and 8 bases, with 21 bases remaining between them. Germline V lookup: CDR1 SGHRS, CDR2 YFSETQ.

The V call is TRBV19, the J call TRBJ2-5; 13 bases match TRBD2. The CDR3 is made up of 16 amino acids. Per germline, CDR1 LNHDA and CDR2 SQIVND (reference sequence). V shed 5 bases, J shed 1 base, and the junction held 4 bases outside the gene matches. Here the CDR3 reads CASSETSGGLQETQYF. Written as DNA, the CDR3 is TGTGCCAGTAGTGAGACTAGCGGGGGGCTCCAAGAGACCCAGTACTTC. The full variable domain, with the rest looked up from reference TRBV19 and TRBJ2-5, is DGGITQSPKYLFRKEGQNVTLSCEQNLNHDAMYWYRQDPGQGLRLIYYSQIVNDFQKGDIAEGYSVSREKKESFPLTVTSAQKNPTAFYLCASSETSGGLQETQYFGPGTRLLVL.